The 23 T cell receptor beta chains below all came from one sample that was sequenced in a study of blood T cell repertoires in COVID-19. Assay: immunoSEQ multiplex PCR; the TCRdb copy retains only in-frame clones and omits some. This repertoire shows 200,000 or so clones, about 79% found once; its top ten account for 2% to 2.5%. Sequencing input: peripheral blood. Source of these receptors: a middle-aged man who had recovered from COVID-19.

CDR3 in amino acids: CASSSRQSGWGNQPQHF. The CDR3 DNA sequence: TGTGCCAGCAGCTCCCGGCAATCGGGTTGGGGCAATCAGCCCCAGCATTTT. The genes are TRBV6-2 or TRBV6-3 and TRBJ1-5; no firm D call. Germline values: CDR1 MNHEY, CDR2 SVGEGT. The V and J ends lost 6 bases and 2 bases respectively, with 20 bases between them. This CDR3 spans 17 amino acids.

This clone was seen many times. This chain joins TRBV4-3 and TRBJ1-1, with 7 bases lining up with TRBD1. The CDR3 totals 16 residues. From germline, CDR1 is LGHNA and CDR2 YSLEER. With 0 bases clipped from V and 2 bases from J, the junction kept 6 bases outside the gene matches. The CDR3 here is CASSQDPRQGNTEAFF. In nucleotides, the CDR3 is TGCGCCAGCAGCCAAGATCCCCGACAGGGCAACACTGAAGCTTTCTTT.

The CDR3 loop reads CASSISALNTGELFF. The CDR3 DNA reads TGTGCCAGTAGTATCTCAGCGTTGAACACCGGGGAGCTGTTTTTT. The chain has TRBV19 and TRBJ2-2; unclear D gene. CDR1 and CDR2 (germline): LNHDA, SQIVND (reference sequence). V dropped 3 bases and J dropped 1 base, with 9 bases sitting between them. The CDR3 spans 15 residues.

This clone was detected once. The chain carries TRBV30 and TRBJ1-5; D is uncertain. The CDR3 is 13 amino acids. Trimming stripped 3 bases from V and 8 bases from J, with 14 bases between. CDR1 and CDR2 from the germline V gene are GTSNPN and SVGIG (reference sequence). The CDR3, as DNA: TGTGCCTGGAGCGGAGGGTCGTGGAAGCCCCAGCATTTT. This gives the protein CAWSGGSWKPQHF. The full variable domain, with the rest looked up from reference TRBV30 and TRBJ1-5, is SQTIHQWPATLVQPVGSPLSLECTVEGTSNPNLYWYRQAAGRGLQLLFYSVGIGQISSEVPQNLSASRPQDRQFILSSKKLLLSDSGFYLCAWSGGSWKPQHFGDGTRLSIL.

This sequence joins TRBV18 and TRBJ2-5; 10 positions agree with TRBD1. J gave up 4 bases and V 3 bases, and 11 bases lay outside the gene matches. Looked up from germline, CDR1 is KGHSH and CDR2 is LQKENI. This CDR3 is 17 amino acids long. The CDR3 loop reads CASSPDIGTGDGETQYF. CDR3 in DNA: TGTGCCAGCTCACCTGACATCGGGACAGGGGACGGAGAGACCCAGTACTTC.

The V gene is TRBV9, the J gene TRBJ2-1; 7 nucleotides align to TRBD2. The germline gives CDR1 SGDLS, CDR2 YYNGEE. V was clipped by 0 bases and J by 12 bases; unmatched bases: 12. This CDR3 is built from 15 residues. CDR3 sequence: CASSVGFSGVLGQFF. The CDR3 region has the DNA TGTGCCAGCAGCGTAGGGTTCAGCGGGGTCTTGGGGCAGTTCTTC.

The chain couples TRBV7-2 to TRBJ2-7; D ambiguous. The CDR3 extends over 14 amino acids. With 6 bases removed from V and 1 base from J, the gap between germline ends came to 13 bases. Germline lookup yields CDR1 SGHTA and CDR2 FQGNSA. Here the CDR3 DNA reads TGTGCCAGCAGTTCCACGGTAGATTCCTACGAGCAGTACTTC. The encoded protein is CASSSTVDSYEQYF.

As regards this clone: The germline gene is not matched at one end of the junction; a read error may be the cause. The chain uses TRBV11-3 and TRBJ2-3; D is unclear. The CDR3 extends over 14 amino acids. Germline V gene sequence: CDR1 SGHNT, CDR2 YENEEA. The CDR3 here is CASSLGPSTDTQYF. The CDR3 coding sequence is TGTGCCAGCAGCTTAGGCCCCAGCACAGATACGCAGTATTTC.

This clone was observed a handful of times. This rearrangement joins TRBV11-2 to TRBJ1-2; D is uncertain. The V gene's germline CDR1 is SGHAT and CDR2 FQNNGV. The CDR3 is 13 amino acids. The germline V and J ends were trimmed by 2 bases and 8 bases, with 12 bases remaining between them. In DNA form, the CDR3 reads TGTGCCAGCAGCTTACGAGGAATGTGGGGCTACACCTTC. Translating it yields CASSLRGMWGYTF.

This chain connects TRBV11-3 to TRBJ1-1; D is possibly TRBD1 (6 bases). The length of the CDR3 is 16 residues. V gave up 5 bases and J gave up 1 base, with 17 bases separating them. Looked up from germline, CDR1 is SGHNT and CDR2 is YENEEA. CDR3 sequence (DNA): TGTGCCAGCAGCCAGGGAGGGACACGGTCGAACACTGAAGCTTTCTTT. Protein product: CASSQGGTRSNTEAFF.

The rearrangement joins TRBV19 to TRBJ2-7; TRBD1 might be the D (6 bases). Per the germline V gene, CDR1 is LNHDA and CDR2 is SQIVND (reference sequence). V was cut by 8 bases and J by 3 bases, with 11 bases left in between. The CDR3 spans 12 residues. CDR3 sequence reads: CASQGFCYEQYF. In DNA, the CDR3 is TGTGCCAGTCAGGGGTTTTGCTACGAGCAGTACTTC. The full variable domain, its missing parts supplied by reference TRBV19 and TRBJ2-7, is DGGITQSPKYLFRKEGQNVTLSCEQNLNHDAMYWYRQDPGQGLRLIYYSQIVNDFQKGDIAEGYSVSREKKESFPLTVTSAQKNPTAFYLCASQGFCYEQYFGPGTRLTVT.

The CDR3 DNA follows: TGCGCCAGCAGCCAACCGGGACGACAGGGGGAGAACACTGAAGCTTTCTTT. Amino acid sequence: CASSQPGRQGENTEAFF. The chain recombines TRBV4-1 with TRBJ1-1, with 9 bases matching TRBD1. Germline lookup yields CDR1 MGHRA and CDR2 YSYEKL. V was clipped by 2 bases and J by 1 base; unmatched bases: 8. The CDR3 is 17 amino acids.

The chain employs TRBV10-2 and TRBJ1-1, with D maybe TRBD1 (6 bases). The CDR3 runs to 12 residues. V shed 5 bases and J shed 8 bases, with 12 bases lying between them. The germline CDR1 and CDR2 sequences are WSHSY and SAAADI. The CDR3 sequence: CASSIQGAEAFF. The DNA of the CDR3 is TGCGCCAGCAGTATACAGGGTGCCGAAGCTTTCTTT.

The chain couples TRBV2 to TRBJ1-1; TRBD1 agrees at 8 bases. This CDR3 region has 14 residues. After removal of 5 bases from V and 7 bases from J, the junction contained 9 bases not matched to a gene. The germline CDR1 and CDR2 sequences are SNHLY and FYNNEI. CDR3: CASSLDRAVGEAFF. The CDR3 DNA sequence: TGTGCCAGCAGTCTGGACAGGGCGGTAGGTGAAGCTTTCTTT.

CDR3 nucleotide sequence: TGCGCCAGCACCCTATTCCCCCCCGGACTAGCGGGGGAGCTAAATACCTACGAGCAGTACTTC. It encodes CASTLFPPGLAGELNTYEQYF. The chain uses TRBV5-1 and TRBJ2-7, with 13 positions matching TRBD2. Germline CDR1 reads SGHRS; CDR2 reads YFSETQ. This CDR3 comprises 21 residues. V dropped 6 bases and J dropped 2; count of bases not matched to a gene: 23.

The V and J genes are TRBV27 and TRBJ2-1; D may be TRBD2 (7 bases). V lost 2 bases and J lost 6, with 17 bases in between. Germline V CDR1 and CDR2: MNHEY, SMNVEV (reference sequence). This CDR3 comprises 16 residues. The CDR3 DNA reads as TGTGCCAGCAGTTTACTCGGTGGGGGGGCTCTCAATGAGCAGTTCTTC. This encodes CASSLLGGGALNEQFF.

This chain uses TRBV3-1 (or the pseudogene TRBV3-2) with TRBJ2-1; a possible D gene is TRBD2 (6 bases). V was cut by 5 bases and J by 7 bases, with 9 bases left in between. The germline V gene has CDR1 LGHDT and CDR2 YNNKEL (reference sequence). This CDR3 is built from 12 residues. CDR3 nucleotides: TGTGCCAGCAGCACCCGGGGGAATGAGCAGTTCTTC. Its translation: CASSTRGNEQFF.

The chain uses TRBV5-4 and TRBJ2-7; 8 bases are a match to TRBD1. CDR3 length equals 14 residues. V lost 9 bases and J lost 3; bases outside the gene matches: 11. Germline V gene data show CDR1 as SGHNT and CDR2 as YYREEE (reference sequence). CDR3 region: CATTSGTGLYEQYF. Written as DNA, the CDR3 is TGTGCCACTACCTCCGGGACAGGACTCTACGAGCAGTACTTC.

The chain couples TRBV24-1 to TRBJ2-2, with D perhaps matching TRBD1 (6 bases). The CDR3 runs to 13 residues. CDR1 is KGHDR and CDR2 is SFDVKD in the germline V gene. The V and J ends lost 3 bases and 7 bases respectively, with 8 bases between them. Written as DNA, the CDR3 is TGTGCCACCAGTGATGGGGGACACGGGGAGCTGTTTTTT. This codes for CATSDGGHGELFF.

This clone showed up just a few times. V usage is TRBV7-2 and J usage is TRBJ1-2; D is undetermined. CDR1 SGHTA and CDR2 FQGNSA come from the germline V gene. The CDR3 has 13 amino acids. Trimming cost V 3 bases and J 0 bases, with 5 bases left between them. CDR3 DNA: TGTGCCAGCAGCTTGAGAGCTAACTATGGCTACACCTTC. This sequence encodes CASSLRANYGYTF. Looking up the rest from reference TRBV7-2 and TRBJ1-2 gives the full variable domain: GAGVSQSPSNKVTEKGKDVELRCDPISGHTALYWYRQSLGQGLEFLIYFQGNSAPDKSGLPSDRFSAERTGGSVSTLTIQRTQQEDSAVYLCASSLRANYGYTFGSGTRLTVV.

V gene TRBV19 combines with J gene TRBJ1-2; D unresolved. The V and J ends lost 3 bases and 0 bases respectively, with 11 bases between them. The CDR3 runs 15 residues. In germline, CDR1 is LNHDA, CDR2 SQIVND (reference sequence). CDR3 residues: CASSISGQPNYGYTF. The CDR3 bases are TGTGCCAGTAGTATTTCTGGGCAGCCTAACTATGGCTACACCTTC.

The chain is built from TRBV12-3 or TRBV12-4 and TRBJ2-3; D may be TRBD1 (6 bases). The CDR3 runs 12 residues. Deletions cut 5 bases from V and 11 bases from J, with 14 bases between. The CDR3 is CASSRRDKEQYF. Written as DNA, the CDR3 is TGTGCCAGCAGTCGCCGGGACAAAGAGCAGTATTTT.

This sequence joins TRBV7-2 and TRBJ1-2; 7 bases map to TRBD1. CDR3 length: 15 residues. V gave up 5 bases and J gave up 4 bases; unmatched junction bases: 10. Germline CDR1 SGHTA, CDR2 FQGNSA. The CDR3 protein is CASSAGQAKIYGYTF. Here the CDR3 DNA reads TGTGCCAGCAGCGCAGGACAGGCGAAGATCTATGGCTACACCTTC. The variable domain in full, with the rest retrieved from reference TRBV7-2 and TRBJ1-2, is GAGVSQSPSNKVTEKGKDVELRCDPISGHTALYWYRQSLGQGLEFLIYFQGNSAPDKSGLPSDRFSAERTGGSVSTLTIQRTQQEDSAVYLCASSAGQAKIYGYTFGSGTRLTVV.